The 11 T cell receptor beta chains below come from one sample, sequenced in a study of T cells after yellow fever vaccination. TCRdb re-called the 5' RACE reads with MiXCR, one entry per CDR3 protein. This sample yields 68,000 or so distinct CDR3 sequences, of which 7.4% are seen a single time; just over 35% belongs to the top ten. The source was CD8+ T cells sorted from PBMCs, collected 15 days after the yellow fever booster vaccination. These receptors were obtained from a man aged 25-45 years who received the YFV17D yellow fever vaccine.

This clonotype has ten or more counts. The rearrangement links TRBV7-6 to TRBJ1-1, with D tentatively TRBD1 (5 bases). Looked up from germline, CDR1 is SGHVS and CDR2 is FNYEAQ. Trimming pared 1 base from V and 5 bases from J, leaving 11 bases between. The CDR3 has 14 residues. The CDR3 is CASSLGAGRTEAFF. In DNA form, the CDR3 reads TGTGCCAGCAGCTTAGGAGCAGGGCGGACTGAAGCTTTCTTT.

This clonotype was counted ten times or more. The chain carries TRBV28 and TRBJ2-6; D is undetermined. The ends were cut back, 6 bases at V and 1 base at J, with 13 bases in the middle. This CDR3 region has 16 residues. Germline V gene sequence: CDR1 MDHEN, CDR2 SYDVKM. The CDR3 here is CASSAPHGSGANVLTF. CDR3 nucleotides: TGTGCCAGCAGCGCCCCACACGGGTCTGGGGCCAACGTCCTGACTTTC.

This clonotype came up many times. The chain's CDR3 is CASSPSGQAYEQYF. As DNA, the CDR3 is TGTGCCAGCAGCCCATCAGGACAGGCCTACGAGCAGTACTTC. V usage is TRBV11-3 and J usage is TRBJ2-7, with TRBD1 identical over 7 bases. This CDR3 has 14 residues. CDR1 is SGHNT, CDR2 YENEEA, per germline. J gave up 2 bases and V 5 bases, and 6 bases lay outside the gene matches.

This clonotype was seen more than once but under ten times. The CDR3 reads CAWSTPDAGTF. The CDR3 coding sequence is TGTGCCTGGAGCACTCCCGACGCGGGGACCTTC. The chain recombines TRBV30 with TRBJ1-2; D unclear. V was shortened by 3 bases and J by 14 bases, with 16 bases between the two germline ends. CDR3 length equals 11 residues. Germline V gene lookup returns CDR1 GTSNPN and CDR2 SVGIG (reference sequence).

This clonotype was seen ten or more times. The chain recombines TRBV5-5 with TRBJ1-1; weak D call: TRBD1 (5 bases). CDR3 size: 15 residues. V shed 1 base and J shed 2 bases, with 12 bases lying between them. CDR1 and CDR2 (germline): SGHKS, YYEKEE (reference sequence). The CDR3 loop reads CASSLSPGLNTEAFF. The CDR3 DNA reads as TGTGCCAGCAGCTTGAGCCCAGGGCTCAACACTGAAGCTTTCTTT.

This clonotype was observed many times. This chain links TRBV19 with TRBJ2-1; TRBD2 aligns across 8 bases. Germline V gives CDR1 LNHDA, CDR2 SQIVND (reference sequence). J was trimmed by 5 bases and V by 7 bases; bases with no gene match: 10. CDR3 size: 15 residues. CDR3 in amino acids: CASNGELAGHNEQFF. CDR3 in DNA: TGTGCCAGTAATGGGGAGTTAGCGGGACACAATGAGCAGTTCTTC.

The sample holds a few counts of this clonotype. V usage is TRBV5-6 and J usage is TRBJ1-1; D not resolved. CDR3 length: 15 residues. Germline V gene lookup returns CDR1 SGHDT and CDR2 YYEEEE. V was shortened by 2 bases and J by 0 bases, with 11 bases between the two germline ends. For the CDR3, the DNA is TGTGCCAGCAGCTTCCTGACCGCGATGAACACTGAAGCTTTCTTT. Translating it yields CASSFLTAMNTEAFF.

This clonotype was recorded many times. V is TRBV29-1 and J is TRBJ2-1; 11 bases line up with TRBD2. The CDR3 is 16 residues long. Looked up from germline, CDR1 is SQVTM and CDR2 is ANQGSEA. V was clipped by 6 bases and J by 3 bases; unmatched bases: 10. This chain's CDR3 is CSVAGSSGRYYNEQFF. The DNA of the CDR3 is TGCAGCGTGGCGGGGTCTAGCGGGAGGTACTACAATGAGCAGTTCTTC.

On this clonotype itself: At one end, the junction sequence differs from germline, possibly due to a read error. V and J are TRBV7-9 and TRBJ1-3, with no clear D. CDR1 is SEHNR, CDR2 FQNEAQ, per germline (reference sequence). The CDR3 is 14 residues long. In DNA, the CDR3 is TGTGCCAGCAGCTTAGGAGCCGCCGATGACACCATATACTTT. Encoded protein: CASSLGAADDTIYF.

In this sample, this clonotype turned up many times. The V call is TRBV4-1, the J call TRBJ2-5; 11 nucleotides align to TRBD2. Germline V gene sequence: CDR1 MGHRA, CDR2 YSYEKL. V shed 0 bases and J 3 bases; nucleotides not matched to a gene: 6. This CDR3 comprises 17 residues. The CDR3 DNA follows: TGCGCCAGCAGCCAAGAAGGGATAGCGGGAGGGAAAGAGACCCAGTACTTC. Protein product: CASSQEGIAGGKETQYF.

The rearrangement links TRBV5-1 to TRBJ1-1, with no clear D. CDR1 is SGHRS and CDR2 is YFSETQ in the germline V gene. The CDR3 sequence is 14 residues long. V was trimmed by 4 bases and J by 1 base, leaving 11 bases between them. CDR3 protein: CASSLYPGNTEAFF. As DNA, the CDR3 is TGCGCCAGCAGCCTGTACCCGGGGAACACTGAAGCTTTCTTT.